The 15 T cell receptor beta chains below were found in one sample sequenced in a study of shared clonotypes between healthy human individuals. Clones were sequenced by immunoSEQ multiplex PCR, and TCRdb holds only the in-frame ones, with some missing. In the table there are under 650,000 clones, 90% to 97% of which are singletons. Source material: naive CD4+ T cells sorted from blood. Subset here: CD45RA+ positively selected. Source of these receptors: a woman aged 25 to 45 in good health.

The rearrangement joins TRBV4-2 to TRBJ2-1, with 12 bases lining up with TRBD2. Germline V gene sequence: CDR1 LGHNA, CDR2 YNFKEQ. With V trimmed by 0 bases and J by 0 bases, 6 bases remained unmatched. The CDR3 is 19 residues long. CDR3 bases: TGTGCCAGCAGCCAAGACGGGACTAGCGGGCCCAGCTCCTACAATGAGCAGTTCTTC. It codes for CASSQDGTSGPSSYNEQFF.

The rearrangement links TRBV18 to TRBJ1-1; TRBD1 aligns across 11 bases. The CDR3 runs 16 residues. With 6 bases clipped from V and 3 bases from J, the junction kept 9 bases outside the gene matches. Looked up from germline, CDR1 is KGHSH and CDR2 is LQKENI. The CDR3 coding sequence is TGTGCCAGCTCCGGACAGGGGGCCTCGCTGGACACTGAAGCTTTCTTT. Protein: CASSGQGASLDTEAFF.

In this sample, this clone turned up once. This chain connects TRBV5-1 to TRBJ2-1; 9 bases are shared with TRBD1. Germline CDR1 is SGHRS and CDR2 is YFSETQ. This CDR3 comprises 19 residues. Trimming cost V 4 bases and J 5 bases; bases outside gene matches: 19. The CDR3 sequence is CASSIVGTGGLRVHNEQFF. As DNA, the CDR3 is TGCGCCAGCAGCATTGTCGGAACAGGGGGCCTTCGAGTACACAATGAGCAGTTCTTC.

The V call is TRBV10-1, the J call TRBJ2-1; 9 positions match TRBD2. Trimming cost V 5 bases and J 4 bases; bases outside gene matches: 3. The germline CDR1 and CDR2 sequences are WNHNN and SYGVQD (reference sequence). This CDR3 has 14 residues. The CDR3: CASSSSGSYNEQFF. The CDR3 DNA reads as TGCGCCAGCAGTAGTAGCGGGAGTTACAATGAGCAGTTCTTC.

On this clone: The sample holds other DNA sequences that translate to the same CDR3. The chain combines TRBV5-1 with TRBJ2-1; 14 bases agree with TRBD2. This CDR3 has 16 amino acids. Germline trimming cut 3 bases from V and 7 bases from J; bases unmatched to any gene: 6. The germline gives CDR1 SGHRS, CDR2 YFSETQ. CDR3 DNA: TGCGCCAGCAGCTCCCCGGGACTAGCGGGAGTAAATGAGCAGTTCTTC. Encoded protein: CASSSPGLAGVNEQFF.

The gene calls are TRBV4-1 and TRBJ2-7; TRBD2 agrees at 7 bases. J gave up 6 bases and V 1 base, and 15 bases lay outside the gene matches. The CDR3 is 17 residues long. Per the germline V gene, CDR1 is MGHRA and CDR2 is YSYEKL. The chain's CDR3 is CASSQAVGGRPKGEQYF. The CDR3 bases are TGCGCCAGCAGCCAAGCGGTTGGCGGGAGACCCAAAGGCGAGCAGTACTTC.

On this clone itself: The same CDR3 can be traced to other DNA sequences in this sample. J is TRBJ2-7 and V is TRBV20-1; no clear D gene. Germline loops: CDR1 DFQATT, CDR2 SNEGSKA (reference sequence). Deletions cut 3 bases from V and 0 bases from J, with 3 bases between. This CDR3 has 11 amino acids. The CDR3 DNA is TGCAGTGCTAGGGCCTCCTACGAGCAGTACTTC. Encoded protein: CSARASYEQYF.

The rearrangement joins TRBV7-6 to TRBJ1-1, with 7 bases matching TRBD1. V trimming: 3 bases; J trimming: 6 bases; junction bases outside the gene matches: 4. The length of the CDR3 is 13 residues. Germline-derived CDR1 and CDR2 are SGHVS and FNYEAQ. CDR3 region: CASSFTGDAEAFF. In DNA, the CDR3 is TGTGCCAGCAGCTTTACAGGGGACGCTGAAGCTTTCTTT.

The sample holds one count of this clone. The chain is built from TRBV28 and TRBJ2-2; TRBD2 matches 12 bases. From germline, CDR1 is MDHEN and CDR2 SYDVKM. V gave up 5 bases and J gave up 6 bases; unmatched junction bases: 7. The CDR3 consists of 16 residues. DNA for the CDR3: TGTGCCAGCAGTGAACTAGCGGGAGGATTCGCCGGGGAGCTGTTTTTT. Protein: CASSELAGGFAGELFF.

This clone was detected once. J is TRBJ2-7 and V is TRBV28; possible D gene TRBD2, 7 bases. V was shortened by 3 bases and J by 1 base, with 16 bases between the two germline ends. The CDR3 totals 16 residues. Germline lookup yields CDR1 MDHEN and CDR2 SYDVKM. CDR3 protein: CASSLKAGHISYEQYF. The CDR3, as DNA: TGTGCCAGCAGTTTGAAAGCGGGACATATATCCTACGAGCAGTACTTC.

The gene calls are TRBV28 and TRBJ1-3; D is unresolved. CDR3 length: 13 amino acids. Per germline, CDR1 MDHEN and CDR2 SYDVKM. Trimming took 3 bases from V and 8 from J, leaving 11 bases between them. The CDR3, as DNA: TGTGCCAGCAGTTTTAGATGGTCAGACACCATATATTTT. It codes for CASSFRWSDTIYF.

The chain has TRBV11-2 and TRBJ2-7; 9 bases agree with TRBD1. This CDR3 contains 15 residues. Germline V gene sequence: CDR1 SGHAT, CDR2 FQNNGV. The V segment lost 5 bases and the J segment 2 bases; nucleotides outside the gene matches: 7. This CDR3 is CASSILGQGAYEQYF. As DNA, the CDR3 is TGTGCCAGCAGCATACTGGGACAGGGTGCCTACGAGCAGTACTTC.

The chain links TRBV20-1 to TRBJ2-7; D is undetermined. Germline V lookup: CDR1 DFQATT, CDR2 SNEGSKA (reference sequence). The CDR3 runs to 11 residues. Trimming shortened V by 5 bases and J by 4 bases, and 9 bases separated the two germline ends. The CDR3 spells CSAGRAYEQYF. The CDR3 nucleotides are TGCAGTGCTGGCCGGGCGTACGAGCAGTACTTC.

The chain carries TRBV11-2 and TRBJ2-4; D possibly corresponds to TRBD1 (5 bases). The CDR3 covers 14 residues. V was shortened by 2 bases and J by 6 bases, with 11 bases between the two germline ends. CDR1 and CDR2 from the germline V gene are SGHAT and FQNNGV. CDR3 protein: CASSLPGNPNIQYF. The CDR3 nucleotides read TGTGCCAGCAGCTTACCAGGGAACCCAAACATTCAGTACTTC.

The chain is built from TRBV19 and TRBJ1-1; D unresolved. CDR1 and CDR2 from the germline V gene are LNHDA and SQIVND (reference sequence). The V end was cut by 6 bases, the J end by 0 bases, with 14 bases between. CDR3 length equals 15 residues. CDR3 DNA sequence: TGTGCCAGTAGATGGGAGGGTACCGTGAACACTGAAGCTTTCTTT. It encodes CASRWEGTVNTEAFF.